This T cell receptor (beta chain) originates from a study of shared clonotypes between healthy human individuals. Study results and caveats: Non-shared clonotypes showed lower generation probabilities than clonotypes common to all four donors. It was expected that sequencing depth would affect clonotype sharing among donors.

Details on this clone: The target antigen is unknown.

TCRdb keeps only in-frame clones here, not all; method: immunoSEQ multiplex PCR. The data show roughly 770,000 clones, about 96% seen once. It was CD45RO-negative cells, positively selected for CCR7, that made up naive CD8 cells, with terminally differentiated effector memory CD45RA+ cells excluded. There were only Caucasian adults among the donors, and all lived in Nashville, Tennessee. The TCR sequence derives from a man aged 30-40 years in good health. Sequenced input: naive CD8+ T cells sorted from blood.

The DNA of the CDR3 is TGCAGCGTTGAAGTGGATTCTAGCGGGAGTTACGAGCAGTACTTC. This sequence encodes CSVEVDSSGSYEQYF. J is TRBJ2-7 and V is TRBV29-1, with 10 bases fitting TRBD2. CDR3 length: 15 amino acids. Unmatched junction bases numbered 7, after V lost 1 base and J lost 4 bases. CDR1 is SQVTM, CDR2 ANQGSEA, per germline.